This T cell receptor (beta chain) comes out of a study of T-cell reconstitution after alpha-beta-depleted transplantation in children. The TCRbeta library incorporated unique molecular identifiers. Via MiXCR, TCRdb re-called the PCR reads, giving one row per CDR3 protein. Among roughly 500,000 distinct CDR3 sequences, around 16% were seen once, and the ten largest hold around 3.3%. This clonotype was counted only a few times. The germline gives CDR1 SGDLS, CDR2 YYNGEE. Unmatched junction bases numbered 7, after V lost 3 bases and J lost 8 bases. The CDR3 is 13 amino acids. The sequence was collected from a human donor who donated a stem cell graft to a child with acute lymphoblastic leukemia. The sequences come from PBMCs from the stem cell graft donor, collected from the stem cell graft. The chain uses TRBV9 and TRBJ1-2; 7 positions agree with TRBD1. As DNA, the CDR3 is TGTGCCAGCAGCGCGGGACAGACGGACGGCTACACCTTC. Translation: CASSAGQTDGYTF.